This entry describes one T cell receptor (beta chain). This entry belongs to a study of shared clonotypes between healthy human individuals. V lost 3 bases to trimming and J lost 3 bases, with 12 bases between them. The CDR3 consists of 14 residues. In germline, CDR1 is SGDLS, CDR2 YYNGEE. Naivety among CD8 cells was defined by CD45RO negativity and positive CCR7 selection, thereby excluding terminally differentiated effector memory CD45RA+ cells. Sequenced by immunoSEQ multiplex PCR; TCRdb stores in-frame clones only, minus some. The sample lists more than 2 million clones, around 95% seen once, with approximately 1.6% in the top ten.

This chain links TRBV9 with TRBJ1-1; possibly TRBD1 for D (5 bases). Sequencing used naive CD8+ T cells from PBMCs. The TCR originated in a man in his late teens or twenties in good health. Some clones in this sample may be carry-over from other donors' samples. The CDR3 coding sequence is TGTGCCAGCAGCGCCGGCGGGACGGACACTGAAGCTTTCTTT. Amino acid sequence: CASSAGGTDTEAFF.